These 24 T cell receptor beta chains originate from one sample sequenced in a study of T cells in Graves' hyperthyroidism and ophthalmopathy. RNA transcripts yielded amplified TCR beta CDR3 regions. First-round RT-PCR of the TCR CDR3 relied on the HTBI primer set. TCRdb analysed the multiplex PCR reads with MiXCR anew, one entry per CDR3 protein. Here the sample spans 650,000 to 700,000 distinct CDR3 sequences, roughly 17% being singletons. Sequencing input: blood. These receptors were obtained from a man in his fifties with Graves' hyperthyroidism.

This clonotype came up a few times. The chain employs TRBV3-1 and TRBJ2-5; D remains ambiguous. Germline V gene sequence: CDR1 LGHDT, CDR2 YNNKEL (reference sequence). V was shortened by 1 base and J by 1 base, with 7 bases between the two germline ends. The CDR3 length is 14 residues. In DNA, the CDR3 is TGTGCCAGCAGCCAAGGCTCCAGCCAAGAGACCCAGTACTTC. Translated: CASSQGSSQETQYF.

This clonotype was seen more than once but under ten times. The CDR3 loop is CSANHPTQGAGTEAFF. The CDR3, as DNA: TGCAGTGCTAACCATCCCACTCAGGGGGCCGGCACTGAAGCTTTCTTT. The chain couples TRBV20-1 to TRBJ1-1, with 8 bases lining up with TRBD1. The V and J ends lost 4 bases and 4 bases, in that order; junction bases with no gene match: 14. Germline-derived CDR1 and CDR2 are DFQATT and SNEGSKA (reference sequence). The CDR3 length is 16 residues.

This clonotype was counted ten times or more. V usage is TRBV6-2 or TRBV6-3 and J usage is TRBJ2-7; 7 bases align to TRBD2. CDR1 and CDR2 from the germline V gene are MNHEY and SVGEGT. V lost 2 bases to trimming and J lost 7 bases; unmatched junction nucleotides: 17. This CDR3 region has 17 residues. DNA for the CDR3: TGTGCCAGCAGTTACCCAACCGCGGGACTACCCTCTCGGGAGCAGTACTTC. Its translation is CASSYPTAGLPSREQYF.

This clonotype was recorded at least ten times. The chain is built from TRBV10-1 and TRBJ1-6; 7 positions match TRBD1. This CDR3 has 14 amino acids. Germline V lookup: CDR1 WNHNN, CDR2 SYGVQD (reference sequence). V shed 4 bases, J shed 5 bases, and the junction held 2 bases outside the gene matches. The CDR3 DNA reads TGCGCCAGCAGTGCCGGACAGGATAATTCACCCCTCCACTTT. This gives the protein CASSAGQDNSPLHF.

There are many counts of this clonotype. The chain combines TRBV11-2 with TRBJ2-3, with 15 bases lining up with TRBD2. V dropped 5 bases and J dropped 6; count of bases not matched to a gene: 6. CDR1 and CDR2 from the germline V gene are SGHAT and FQNNGV. The CDR3 is made up of 16 amino acids. CDR3 protein: CASSRAGTSGRDTQYF. The CDR3 DNA sequence: TGTGCCAGCAGCCGCGCCGGGACTAGCGGGAGGGATACGCAGTATTTT.

This clonotype was counted ten times or more. V and J are TRBV10-3 and TRBJ2-5, with 10 bases fitting TRBD2. Germline V gene lookup returns CDR1 ENHRY and CDR2 SYGVKD. Trimming took 4 bases from V and 7 from J; bases not matched to a gene: 12. This CDR3 is 16 amino acids long. CDR3 in amino acids: CAISGEPSGSLGTQYF. Here the CDR3 DNA reads TGTGCCATCAGTGGAGAGCCTAGCGGGAGCTTAGGGACCCAGTACTTC.

This clonotype has just a few counts. The chain combines TRBV27 with TRBJ1-1; 7 bases fit TRBD1. Losses at the gene ends were 8 bases for V and 5 bases for J; bases not matched to a gene: 8. This CDR3 has 13 amino acids. Germline-derived CDR1 and CDR2 are MNHEY and SMNVEV (reference sequence). For the CDR3, the DNA is TGTGCCAGCCAGAAGGGGGCGGGAACTGAAGCTTTCTTT. Its translation is CASQKGAGTEAFF.

The chain is built from TRBV10-3 and TRBJ2-5, with no clear D. Trimming took off 8 bases at V and 2 bases at J, with 15 bases between the two ends. This CDR3 spans 14 amino acids. Germline V lookup: CDR1 ENHRY, CDR2 SYGVKD. CDR3: CAIGSRASQETQYF. The CDR3 DNA sequence: TGTGCCATCGGGTCTCGGGCTTCACAAGAGACCCAGTACTTC.

This clonotype was observed many times. This chain uses TRBV2 with TRBJ2-1; D is unclear. V was cut by 7 bases and J by 12 bases, with 16 bases left in between. Germline V CDR1 and CDR2: SNHLY, FYNNEI. The CDR3 has 12 residues. CDR3 region: CASTWQNQGQFF. The CDR3 nucleotides are TGTGCCAGCACCTGGCAGAACCAAGGGCAGTTCTTC.

Concerning this clonotype itself: One base away lies a much larger clone, so this may be a sequencing read error. This chain uses TRBV6-2 or TRBV6-3 with TRBJ2-7; D is unclear. This CDR3 spans 15 amino acids. V was cut by 4 bases and J by 2 bases, with 15 bases left in between. The germline V gene encodes CDR1 MNHEY and CDR2 SVGEGT. The CDR3 is CASSSLARPPYEQYF. The DNA of the CDR3 is TGTGCCAGCAGTTCCTTGGCGCGACCTCCCTACGAGCAGTACTTC.

The chain couples TRBV9 to TRBJ2-2; no reliable D call. The CDR3 runs to 16 residues. Germline V gene data show CDR1 as SGDLS and CDR2 as YYNGEE. Trimming cost V 4 bases and J 5 bases, with 18 bases left between them. CDR3 nucleotide sequence: TGTGCCAGCAGCTTTGCCGATGTCAGATCTACCGGGGAGCTGTTTTTT. Its protein product is CASSFADVRSTGELFF.

This clonotype was recorded at least ten times. The genes are TRBV7-2 and TRBJ2-7; TRBD2 matches 8 bases. The CDR3 is 15 residues long. CDR1 is SGHTA, CDR2 FQGNSA, per germline. J gave up 1 base and V 1 base, and 3 bases lay outside the gene matches. The CDR3 loop reads CASSLEREMSYEQYF. The CDR3 bases are TGTGCCAGCAGCTTAGAGCGGGAGATGTCCTACGAGCAGTACTTC. The whole variable domain, remainder taken from reference TRBV7-2 and TRBJ2-7, is GAGVSQSPSNKVTEKGKDVELRCDPISGHTALYWYRQSLGQGLEFLIYFQGNSAPDKSGLPSDRFSAERTGGSVSTLTIQRTQQEDSAVYLCASSLEREMSYEQYFGPGTRLTVT.

This clonotype was counted at least ten times. The V gene is TRBV7-8, the J gene TRBJ2-3, with D possibly TRBD2 on 6 matching bases. Germline V lookup: CDR1 SGHVS, CDR2 FQNEAQ. The CDR3 extends over 15 amino acids. Trimming shortened V by 3 bases and J by 2 bases, and 12 bases separated the two germline ends. The CDR3 spells CASSFRRDHTDTQYF. CDR3 coding DNA: TGTGCCAGCAGCTTTCGGAGGGATCACACAGATACGCAGTATTTT.

This clonotype was observed many times. The chain has TRBV2 and TRBJ2-7, with no clear D. V lost 1 base, J lost 0 bases, and 13 bases lay in between. The CDR3 length is 16 residues. From germline, CDR1 is SNHLY and CDR2 FYNNEI. CDR3 in amino acids: CASSEVEGPRSYEQYF. The CDR3 nucleotides read TGTGCCAGCAGTGAAGTGGAAGGACCCCGCTCCTACGAGCAGTACTTC.

The chain links TRBV27 to TRBJ2-7; 11 positions agree with TRBD2. V lost 3 bases, J lost 4 bases, and 2 bases stayed unmatched. Germline values: CDR1 MNHEY, CDR2 SMNVEV (reference sequence). This CDR3 contains 14 residues. In DNA form, the CDR3 reads TGTGCCAGCAGTTTTGCTAGCGGGAGGTACGAGCAGTACTTC. The encoded protein is CASSFASGRYEQYF.

The V gene is TRBV20-1, the J gene TRBJ2-7; tentative D call: TRBD2 (6 bases). There are 14 residues in the CDR3. The V end was cut by 3 bases, the J end by 3 bases, with 15 bases between. The germline gives CDR1 DFQATT, CDR2 SNEGSKA (reference sequence). CDR3 sequence reads: CSASTPGGDYEQYF. DNA of the CDR3: TGCAGTGCTAGCACCCCAGGAGGGGACTACGAGCAGTACTTC.

The J gene is TRBJ2-1, the V gene TRBV7-6; 7 bases map to TRBD2. CDR1 and CDR2 (germline): SGHVS, FNYEAQ. Trimming at V came to 2 bases and at J to 4 bases, leaving 5 bases not matched to a gene. The CDR3 loop spans 15 amino acids. Written as DNA, the CDR3 is TGTGCCAGCAGCTTACAAGCGGGACGGTACAATGAGCAGTTCTTC. It is translated as CASSLQAGRYNEQFF.

The chain combines TRBV10-3 with TRBJ2-2; 9 nucleotides match TRBD1. The CDR3 is made up of 16 amino acids. V was clipped by 7 bases and J by 5 bases; unmatched bases: 11. Per germline, CDR1 ENHRY and CDR2 SYGVKD. The CDR3: CAITDPVGQGTGELFF. The CDR3 bases are TGTGCCATCACCGACCCCGTGGGACAGGGAACCGGGGAGCTGTTTTTT.

This clonotype was seen ten or more times. V usage is TRBV20-1 and J usage is TRBJ1-5; D perhaps matches TRBD1 (5 bases). This CDR3 has 15 amino acids. With 5 bases removed from V and 0 bases from J, the gap between germline ends came to 14 bases. Germline CDR1 DFQATT, CDR2 SNEGSKA (reference sequence). The CDR3: CSAPTQELSNQPQHF. In nucleotides, the CDR3 is TGCAGTGCTCCCACACAGGAACTTAGCAATCAGCCCCAGCATTTT.

This clonotype was detected ten times or more. This chain links TRBV27 with TRBJ2-1; 11 bases fit TRBD2. CDR3 length: 18 amino acids. Germline lookup yields CDR1 MNHEY and CDR2 SMNVEV (reference sequence). V shed 3 bases, J shed 2 bases, and the junction held 9 bases outside the gene matches. The CDR3 here is CASSFLPLTSGAYNEQFF. The CDR3 bases are TGTGCCAGCAGTTTCTTACCCCTGACTAGCGGGGCCTACAATGAGCAGTTCTTC.

This clonotype was recorded at least ten times. The V and J genes are TRBV5-5 and TRBJ2-1; D ambiguous. The length of the CDR3 is 13 residues. The V gene lost 3 bases and the J gene lost 8 bases, with 12 bases spanning the gap. Per germline, CDR1 SGHKS and CDR2 YYEKEE (reference sequence). CDR3 sequence reads: CASSSGLPYEQFF. The CDR3 DNA sequence: TGTGCCAGCAGCTCCGGGTTACCGTATGAGCAGTTCTTC.

In this sample, this clonotype turned up once. The gene calls are TRBV3-1 and TRBJ2-4; the D call may be TRBD1 or TRBD2 (6 bases each). V was cut by 3 bases and J by 4 bases, with 19 bases left in between. Germline V lookup: CDR1 LGHDT, CDR2 YNNKEL (reference sequence). The CDR3 consists of 17 residues. DNA of the CDR3: TGTGCCAGCAGCCAGACAAACGCGGGACAAGAAAAAAACATTCAGTACTTC. This translates into CASSQTNAGQEKNIQYF.

This clonotype occurred many times. The genes are TRBV7-9 and TRBJ2-3, with D hard to call. The CDR3 is 15 residues long. The germline V and J ends were trimmed by 1 base and 0 bases, with 8 bases remaining between them. In germline, CDR1 is SEHNR, CDR2 FQNEAQ (reference sequence). This CDR3 reads CASSLVSASTDTQYF. Here the CDR3 DNA reads TGTGCCAGCAGCTTAGTGTCGGCTAGCACAGATACGCAGTATTTT.

This clonotype was counted many times. V is TRBV7-3 and J is TRBJ1-6; possibly TRBD1 for D (5 bases). Germline lookup yields CDR1 SGHTA and CDR2 FQGTGA. Between the trimmed V and J ends, which lost 5 bases and 14 bases, there was a span of 22 bases. The CDR3 length is 15 residues. The CDR3 protein is CASSDGALPEGALHF. The CDR3 DNA reads TGTGCCAGCAGCGACGGGGCGCTCCCGGAGGGCGCCCTCCACTTT. The full variable domain, rest sourced from reference TRBV7-3 and TRBJ1-6, is GAGVSQTPSNKVTEKGKYVELRCDPISGHTALYWYRQSLGQGPEFLIYFQGTGAADDSGLPNDRFFAVRPEGSVSTLKIQRTERGDSAVYLCASSDGALPEGALHFGNGTRLTVT.